A single sample is the source of the 19 T cell receptor beta chains below, sequenced in a study of blood T cell repertoires in COVID-19. TCRdb's table, derived via immunoSEQ multiplex PCR, lists solely in-frame clones and lacks some. The sample has about 460,000 clones; less than 90% are singletons. The specimen sequenced was PBMCs or T cells enriched from blood (not recorded which). The receptors originated from a woman aged 55-70 years who had recovered from COVID-19.

The chain recombines TRBV29-1 with TRBJ2-1, with 8 bases lining up with TRBD1. In germline, CDR1 is SQVTM, CDR2 ANQGSEA. The V segment lost 5 bases and the J segment 6 bases; nucleotides outside the gene matches: 6. The CDR3 loop spans 13 amino acids. The DNA for the CDR3 is TGCAGCGTTTGTCAGGGGGCCTGCAATGAGCAGTTCTTC. Amino acid sequence: CSVCQGACNEQFF.

The gene calls are TRBV7-9 and TRBJ1-2, with 12 bases identical to TRBD1. CDR1 is SEHNR and CDR2 is FQNEAQ in the germline V gene (reference sequence). The J segment lost 4 bases and the V segment lost 4 bases, leaving 4 bases of the junction unmatched. The CDR3 is 15 residues long. CDR3 nucleotides: TGTGCCAGCAGCTCCGGGACAGGGGGCCCCTATGGCTACACCTTC. Encoded protein: CASSSGTGGPYGYTF. The whole variable domain, filled in from reference TRBV7-9 and TRBJ1-2, reads DTGVSQNPRHKITKRGQNVTFRCDPISEHNRLYWYRQTLGQGPEFLTYFQNEAQLEKSRLLSDRFSAERPKGSFSTLEIQRTEQGDSAMYLCASSSGTGGPYGYTFGSGTRLTVV.

The V and J genes are TRBV2 and TRBJ1-2, with D possibly matching TRBD1 (6 bases). Germline CDR1 and CDR2: SNHLY and FYNNEI. Trimming removed 7 bases from V and 3 bases from J, with 9 bases in between. The CDR3 runs to 12 residues. The CDR3 DNA reads TGTGCCAGCACAGGGGTAGACTATGGCTACACCTTC. It encodes CASTGVDYGYTF.

The J gene is TRBJ2-1, the V gene TRBV7-2, with D perhaps matching TRBD1 (7 bases). Trimming cost V 4 bases and J 4 bases, with 14 bases left between them. This CDR3 has 15 amino acids. The germline V gene has CDR1 SGHTA and CDR2 FQGNSA. As DNA, the CDR3 is TGTGCCAGCAGCTCCGGGGGACAGCCTTACAATGAGCAGTTCTTC. Encoded protein: CASSSGGQPYNEQFF.

To note about this clone: Other DNA sequences from this sample encode an identical CDR3 as well. The chain joins TRBV5-4 to TRBJ1-2; no reliable D call. Per germline, CDR1 SGHNT and CDR2 YYREEE (reference sequence). Trimming shortened V by 0 bases and J by 0 bases, and 6 bases separated the two germline ends. The CDR3 contains 14 residues. The CDR3 protein is CASSLAGANYGYTF. The CDR3 region has the DNA TGTGCCAGCAGCTTGGCGGGAGCTAACTATGGCTACACCTTC.

The table lists this clone with a count of one. The rearrangement links TRBV12-3 or TRBV12-4 to TRBJ2-1; 13 bases line up with TRBD2. J was trimmed by 14 bases and V by 6 bases; bases with no gene match: 7. This CDR3 comprises 13 residues. The CDR3 DNA reads as TGTGCCAGCAGCTCGACTAGCGGGGGGAGGGAGTTCTTC. This translates into CASSSTSGGREFF.

The chain combines TRBV24-1 with TRBJ1-2; no clear D gene. V dropped 4 bases and J dropped 8 bases, with 10 bases sitting between them. The CDR3 sequence is 12 residues long. CDR1 and CDR2 from the germline V gene are KGHDR and SFDVKD. The CDR3 region is CATSDPARGYTF. Written as DNA, the CDR3 is TGTGCCACCAGTGACCCTGCCCGGGGCTACACCTTC.

This clone was counted only a few times. This chain connects TRBV10-3 to TRBJ2-4; 9 nucleotides align to TRBD1. The V gene end was trimmed by 4 bases and the J gene end by 6 bases; junction bases not matched to a gene: 7. The CDR3 is made up of 15 amino acids. CDR1 and CDR2 (germline): ENHRY, SYGVKD. As DNA, the CDR3 is TGTGCCATCAGTGCGGGACAGGGCCTACTAAACATTCAGTACTTC. It specifies CAISAGQGLLNIQYF.

This clone was observed a few times. The chain combines TRBV6-2 or TRBV6-3 with TRBJ2-1; possible D gene TRBD1, 5 bases. The CDR3 is made up of 11 amino acids. Germline loops: CDR1 MNHEY, CDR2 SVGEGT. Trimming stripped 4 bases from V and 10 bases from J, with 8 bases between. The CDR3 DNA is TGTGCCAGCAGTTCCCCAGGGGAGCAGTTCTTC. Its translation: CASSSPGEQFF.

The V and J genes are TRBV19 and TRBJ2-5; the D gene is possibly TRBD1 (5 bases). The V gene lost 6 bases and the J gene lost 1 base, with 15 bases spanning the gap. In germline, CDR1 is LNHDA, CDR2 SQIVND (reference sequence). The CDR3 covers 15 residues. The DNA of the CDR3 is TGTGCCAGTAGACCTACTGGGGCGGTCCAAGAGACCCAGTACTTC. Translating it yields CASRPTGAVQETQYF. The variable domain in full, completed from reference TRBV19 and TRBJ2-5, reads DGGITQSPKYLFRKEGQNVTLSCEQNLNHDAMYWYRQDPGQGLRLIYYSQIVNDFQKGDIAEGYSVSREKKESFPLTVTSAQKNPTAFYLCASRPTGAVQETQYFGPGTRLLVL.

With regard to this clone: Other DNA sequences in the sample encode the same CDR3. The V call is TRBV12-3 or TRBV12-4, the J call TRBJ1-2; D might be TRBD1 (5 bases). Deletions cut 2 bases from V and 6 bases from J, with 10 bases between. This CDR3 has 13 residues. CDR3 sequence (DNA): TGTGCCAGCAGTTTAAGGGGCCGGGATGGCTACACCTTC. This translates into CASSLRGRDGYTF.

This clone has just a few counts. J is TRBJ2-1 and V is TRBV24-1, with 10 bases fitting TRBD1. The CDR3 runs 16 residues. The J segment lost 3 bases and the V segment lost 6 bases, leaving 7 bases of the junction unmatched. Per the germline V gene, CDR1 is KGHDR and CDR2 is SFDVKD. The CDR3, as DNA: TGTGCCACCAGTCCCTCCCGGACAGGGGGCTACAATGAGCAGTTCTTC. This encodes CATSPSRTGGYNEQFF.

The J gene is TRBJ2-3, the V gene TRBV5-1, with D uncertain. This CDR3 has 12 residues. Germline V gene lookup returns CDR1 SGHRS and CDR2 YFSETQ. V was shortened by 7 bases and J by 3 bases, with 9 bases between the two germline ends. The chain's CDR3 is CASGKETDTQYF. DNA for the CDR3: TGCGCCAGCGGTAAGGAGACAGATACGCAGTATTTT.

This clone has just a few counts. V usage is TRBV2 and J usage is TRBJ1-4; D perhaps matches TRBD1 (6 bases). The CDR3 totals 15 residues. In germline, CDR1 is SNHLY, CDR2 FYNNEI. Trimming stripped 7 bases from V and 4 bases from J, with 16 bases between. The CDR3 loop reads CASTQAGTFNEKLFF. CDR3 DNA: TGTGCCAGCACCCAAGCCGGGACATTTAATGAAAAACTGTTTTTT.

The rearrangement joins TRBV18 to TRBJ1-2; weak D call: TRBD1 (6 bases). CDR1 and CDR2 from the germline V gene are KGHSH and LQKENI. The CDR3 has 13 amino acids. V gave up 3 bases and J gave up 8 bases, with 13 bases separating them. CDR3 in amino acids: CASSPPQGWGYTF. The CDR3 nucleotides are TGTGCCAGCTCACCCCCACAGGGCTGGGGCTACACCTTC.

The chain links TRBV11-2 to TRBJ2-1; D possibly corresponds to TRBD1 (6 bases). Germline lookup yields CDR1 SGHAT and CDR2 FQNNGV. Deletions cut 4 bases from V and 4 bases from J, with 17 bases between. The CDR3 sequence is 16 residues long. DNA for the CDR3: TGTGCCAGCAGCTCCCAAACAGGGATACCTTACAATGAGCAGTTCTTC. It yields the protein CASSSQTGIPYNEQFF.

This rearrangement joins TRBV5-1 to TRBJ2-7; possible D gene TRBD1, 8 bases. Germline CDR1 SGHRS, CDR2 YFSETQ. The CDR3 runs to 13 residues. Trimming cost V 2 bases and J 7 bases, with 13 bases left between them. In nucleotides, the CDR3 is TGCGCCAGCAGCTTAGACAGGGGAGGGGAGCAGTACTTC. Translation: CASSLDRGGEQYF.

The chain employs TRBV6-5 and TRBJ1-6; TRBD1 is a possible D gene (5 bases). V lost 6 bases to trimming and J lost 6 bases, with 9 bases between them. The CDR3 has 13 amino acids. CDR1 is MNHEY and CDR2 is SVGAGI in the germline V gene. This CDR3 is CASRQETNSPLHF. For the CDR3, the DNA is TGTGCCAGCAGACAGGAGACTAATTCACCCCTCCACTTT.

The rearrangement joins TRBV2 to TRBJ1-2; maybe TRBD1 (5 bases). Germline assignment: CDR1 SNHLY and CDR2 FYNNEI. V shed 6 bases and J shed 4 bases, with 12 bases lying between them. The CDR3 sequence is 13 residues long. The DNA of the CDR3 is TGTGCCAGCAGGCGGGGACCGATCTATGGCTACACCTTC. Translation gives CASRRGPIYGYTF.